This TCR beta chain was obtained from a study of identical twins. The V gene lost 2 bases and the J gene lost 6 bases, with 14 bases spanning the gap. CDR1 LGHNA and CDR2 YNFKEQ come from the germline V gene. The CDR3 is 14 amino acids. Ten or more counts support this clonotype. One entry per CDR3 protein results from TCRdb running MiXCR on the 5' RACE reads. The sample holds approximately 670,000 distinct CDR3 sequences, 5.5% to 6.5% seen once. The sequence derives from a man aged 18 to 29 in good health. Material for sequencing was naive T cells sorted from blood. The rearrangement uses TRBV4-2 and TRBJ2-7, with D perhaps TRBD2 (5 bases). CDR3 protein: CASSQFGDTTEQYF. The CDR3 DNA follows: TGTGCCAGCAGCCAATTCGGGGATACGACCGAGCAGTACTTC.